A selection of T cell receptor beta chains follows, all from one sample in a study of graft-versus-host responses after intestinal transplantation. Data came from immunoSEQ multiplex PCR; TCRdb stores just in-frame clones and leaves some out. The table includes 80,000 to 95,000 clones, approximately 94% detected once. Their antigen targets remain unknown. Sequencing was performed on unstimulated CD8+ T cells sorted from spleen or lymph node cells, taken before intestinal transplant. The receptors were gathered from a human donor who received an intestinal transplant. CDR3s include the opening cysteine and the closing phenylalanine or tryptophan. D genes are given only for firm matches. Clone size, where shown, is once, few, many, or a class for clones that have expanded.

J gene	D gene	clone size	V gene	CDR3 DNA	CDR3 protein
TRBJ2-5	TRBD2	-	TRBV2	TGTGCCAGCAGTGGTCCGGCGGGGGGGATTCAAGAGACCCAGTACTTC	CASSGPAGGIQETQYF
TRBJ2-5	TRBD2	-	TRBV7-9	TGTGCCAGCAGCTTCCTACTAGCGATGCAAGAGACCCAGTACTTC	CASSFLLAMQETQYF
TRBJ2-1	TRBD2	-	TRBV5-1	TGCGCCAGTCAGCTAGCGGGGGAGCCCTATGGTGAGCAGTTCTTC	CASQLAGEPYGEQFF
TRBJ1-1	-	once	TRBV30	TGTGCCTGCAGAAGATTAACCACTGAAGCTTTCTTT	CACRRLTTEAFF
TRBJ1-5	TRBD1	-	TRBV7-9	TGTGCCAGCAGCTTAGGGACAGGGGACGATCAGCCCCAGCATTTT	CASSLGTGDDQPQHF
TRBJ1-1	-	-	TRBV21-1	TGTGCCAGCAGCAACTCGGACAGGCGGGTCACTGAAGCTTTCTTT	CASSNSDRRVTEAFF
TRBJ2-7	TRBD1	-	TRBV6-6	TGTGCCAGCAGTTACGAGGGACAGGAGCCGTACTTC	CASSYEGQEPYF
TRBJ1-1	TRBD1	-	TRBV28	TGTGCCAGCAGTTTAGTAGTGGGACAGGGGGATAACACTGAAGCTTTCTTT	CASSLVVGQGDNTEAFF
TRBJ2-7	TRBD1	-	TRBV11-2	TGTGCCAGCACTCGACAGGGGAGCTACGAGCAGTACTTC	CASTRQGSYEQYF
TRBJ2-7	TRBD1	few	TRBV6-6	TGTGCCAGCCAGGGGACAGGGTCCTACGAGCAGTACTTC	CASQGTGSYEQYF
TRBJ2-2	-	-	TRBV4-3	TGCGCCAGCAGCCAAGATCTGTCTACCTATTCGGAGCTGTTTTTT	CASSQDLSTYSELFF
TRBJ1-1	-	-	TRBV19	TGTGCCAGTAGTATTACAGGGTTAGGGATTACTGAAGCTTTCTTT	CASSITGLGITEAFF
TRBJ2-2	-	-	TRBV7-8	TGTGCCAGCAGCCCGAGCAGCGGAGGTACCGGGGAGCTGTTTTTT	CASSPSSGGTGELFF
TRBJ2-7	-	-	TRBV11-3	TGTGCCAGCAGCACTCTAAGGGAGCTCGACGAGCAGTACTTC	CASSTLRELDEQYF
TRBJ2-1	TRBD1	once	TRBV2	TGTGCCAGCAGCCCGGGACAGGGGGCGGATGAGCAGTTCTTC	CASSPGQGADEQFF
TRBJ2-1	TRBD2	-	TRBV14	TGTGCCAGCAGCGCTAGCGGGGGGGCCCCGAATGAGCAGTTCTTC	CASSASGGAPNEQFF
TRBJ1-2	-	-	TRBV11-3	TGTGCCAGCAGCGACCCGGACACCCATAACTATGGCTACACCTTC	CASSDPDTHNYGYTF
TRBJ1-2	-	-	TRBV11-2	TGTGCCAGCAGCCTAGCCGCCGAGGGTTGGTATGGCTACACCTTC	CASSLAAEGWYGYTF
TRBJ2-1	-	-	TRBV6-4	TGTGCCAGCAGCAATTTTGGTCGGAGCTCCTACAATGAGCAGTTCTTC	CASSNFGRSSYNEQFF
TRBJ2-7	TRBD2	-	TRBV4-3	TGCGCCAGCAGCCAAGATAGTTCAGCGGGGGTCTACGAGCAGTACTTC	CASSQDSSAGVYEQYF
TRBJ2-1	TRBD2	-	TRBV2	TGTGCCAGCACTCCTTATAGCGGGGGATACTCCTACAATGAGCAGTTCTTC	CASTPYSGGYSYNEQFF
TRBJ2-7	-	-	TRBV7-2	TGTGCCAGCAGCTTAAGTCCCCTCCCTAGTGTCTACGAGCAGTACTTC	CASSLSPLPSVYEQYF
TRBJ2-7	TRBD1	-	TRBV6-6	TGTGCCAGCACCCCGACAGGGACCTCCTACGAGCAGTACTTC	CASTPTGTSYEQYF
TRBJ2-2	-	-	TRBV4-3	TGCGCCAGCAGCCGAGGACCTCCGCAGGGCATCAGTGGCACCGGGGAGCTGTTTTTT	CASSRGPPQGISGTGELFF
TRBJ1-2	-	-	TRBV4-3	TGCGCCAGCAGCCAAGGGGTAAATGGGGGGACCTACACCTTC	CASSQGVNGGTYTF
TRBJ2-1	TRBD2	-	TRBV11-3	TGTGCCAGCAGCTTAGGGAGACTAGCGGGGGTTCCGGATGAGCAGTTCTTC	CASSLGRLAGVPDEQFF
TRBJ2-1	TRBD2	once	TRBV9	TGTGCCAGCAGCGCCACGATGAAAGAAGTTAGCGGGGGGGCCGATGAGCAGTTCTTC	CASSATMKEVSGGADEQFF
TRBJ2-3	TRBD2	-	TRBV19	TGTGCCAGTAGTCTGGGACTAGCGGGGCCTAATACGCAGTATTTT	CASSLGLAGPNTQYF